One TCR beta chain is described in this entry. The antigen is unknown. A modified ARM-PCR protocol with three rounds of nested PCR amplified TCRbeta. Each CDR3 protein is one row after TCRdb ran MiXCR on the multiplex PCR reads. This repertoire shows roughly 90,000 distinct CDR3 sequences, about 77% found once; its top ten account for roughly 22%. The data were taken from a study of tumor and adjacent non-tumor tissue in lung cancer. Study-level background: There were about 12 adenocarcinoma, a couple of squamous cell carcinoma and 1 small cell lung cancer cases. Samples averaged roughly 4.4 million productive TCRbeta reads each.

RNA was extracted from bulk tissue without any cell sorting. More than 3 cm separated this lung sample from the edge of the tumor. The study, taken as a whole, reports: Shorter survival was associated with higher TCR diversity in tumors.

Germline values: CDR1 SQVTM, CDR2 ANQGSEA. Trimming removed 3 bases at V and 5 bases at J, with 17 bases between. This CDR3 region has 14 residues. The sample consisted of distant non-tumor lung tissue. The receptor's source is a woman aged 45 to 65 with non-small cell lung cancer. The rearrangement uses TRBV29-1 and TRBJ2-7, with D possibly matching TRBD2 (5 bases). The CDR3 nucleotides read TGCAGCGTTGAGAAGGCAGGAGGCCCCAACGAGCAGTACTTC. Its translation is CSVEKAGGPNEQYF.